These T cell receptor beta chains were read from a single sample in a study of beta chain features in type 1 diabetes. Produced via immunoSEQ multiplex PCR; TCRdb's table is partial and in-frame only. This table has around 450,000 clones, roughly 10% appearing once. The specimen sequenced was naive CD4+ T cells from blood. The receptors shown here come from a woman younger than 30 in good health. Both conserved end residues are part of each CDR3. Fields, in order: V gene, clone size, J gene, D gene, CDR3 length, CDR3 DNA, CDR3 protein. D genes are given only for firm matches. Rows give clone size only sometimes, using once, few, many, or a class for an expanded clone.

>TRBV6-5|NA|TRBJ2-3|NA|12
TGTGCCAGTTCCCGGGGGCAAGATACGCAGTATTTT
CASSRGQDTQYF
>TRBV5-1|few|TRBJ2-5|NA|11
TGCGCCACCAAGGCTCAAGAGACCCAGTACTTC
CATKAQETQYF
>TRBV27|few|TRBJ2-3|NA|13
TGTGCCAGCAAGGTACAGGGCAAAGATACGCAGTATTTT
CASKVQGKDTQYF
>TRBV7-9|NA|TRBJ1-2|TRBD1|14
TGTGCCAGCAGCTTGGCCGGGACAGGATTGCCCTACACCTTC
CASSLAGTGLPYTF
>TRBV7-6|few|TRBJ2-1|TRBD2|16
TGTGCCAGCAGCTTAATAGGCGGGAGCGGGGGCAATGAGCAGTTCTTC
CASSLIGGSGGNEQFF
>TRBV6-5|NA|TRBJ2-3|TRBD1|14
TGTGCCAGCAGTTACGGACAGGGTGCAGATACGCAGTATTTT
CASSYGQGADTQYF
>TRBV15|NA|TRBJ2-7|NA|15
TGTGCCACCAGCAGAGGGGGAGGTAAAACTCGGGAGCAGTACTTC
CATSRGGGKTREQYF
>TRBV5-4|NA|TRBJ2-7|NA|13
TGTGCCAGCAGCTTGGGGGCGTCCAACGAGCAGTACTTC
CASSLGASNEQYF
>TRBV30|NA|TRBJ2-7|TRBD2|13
TGTGCCTGTCCAGGGAGGGCCGCCTACGAGCAGTACTTC
CACPGRAAYEQYF
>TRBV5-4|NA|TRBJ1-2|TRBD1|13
TGTGCCAGCAGCGAGACAGGGTACTATGGCTACACCTTC
CASSETGYYGYTF
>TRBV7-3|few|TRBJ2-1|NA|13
TGTGCCAGCAGCTACGACCGTAGCAAGGAGCAGTTCTTC
CASSYDRSKEQFF
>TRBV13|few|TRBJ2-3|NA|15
TGTGCCAGCAGCTTGGTGCGGATTAGCACAGATACGCAGTATTTT
CASSLVRISTDTQYF
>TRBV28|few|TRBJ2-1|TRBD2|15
TGTGCCAGCAGGCTTCCGGGACTAGCGGGGAGTGAGCAGTTCTTC
CASRLPGLAGSEQFF
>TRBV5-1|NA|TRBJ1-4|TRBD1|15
TGCGCCAGCAGCGGACAGGGCCAACTAGACGAGAAACTGTTTTTT
CASSGQGQLDEKLFF
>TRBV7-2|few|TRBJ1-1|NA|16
TGTGCCAGCAGCAGGAACAGCGGGGGCGGCACCACTGAAGCTTTCTTT
CASSRNSGGGTTEAFF
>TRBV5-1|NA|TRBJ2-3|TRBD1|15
TGCGCCAGCAGCTTCCGGGACAGATCGACAGATACGCAGTATTTT
CASSFRDRSTDTQYF
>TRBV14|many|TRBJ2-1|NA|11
TGTGCCAGCAGCCGGGGATTTGAGCAGTTCTTC
CASSRGFEQFF
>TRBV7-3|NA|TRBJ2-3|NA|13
TGTGCCAGCAGCTTAATTGGAGCAGATACGCAGTATTTT
CASSLIGADTQYF
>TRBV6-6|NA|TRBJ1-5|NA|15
TGTGCCAGCAGTTACCGACAGTCCAGCAATCAGCCCCAGCATTTT
CASSYRQSSNQPQHF
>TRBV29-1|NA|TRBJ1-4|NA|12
TGCAGCTTGCGGGGACCGGATGAAAAACTGTTTTTT
CSLRGPDEKLFF
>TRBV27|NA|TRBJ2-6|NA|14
TGTGCCAGCAATAAGGGTTCTGGGGCCAACGTCCTGACTTTC
CASNKGSGANVLTF
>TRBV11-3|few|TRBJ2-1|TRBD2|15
TGTGCCAGCAGCTTAGGGACTAGCGGGGACAATGAGCAGTTCTTC
CASSLGTSGDNEQFF
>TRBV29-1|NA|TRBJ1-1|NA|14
TGCAGCGTGACGACAGTCGCTGGAGGGACTGAAGCTTTCTTT
CSVTTVAGGTEAFF
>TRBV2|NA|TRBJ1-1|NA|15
TGTGCCAGCAGTGAAGGCGGACTTCCGAACACTGAAGCTTTCTTT
CASSEGGLPNTEAFF
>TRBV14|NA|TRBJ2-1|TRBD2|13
TGTGCCAGCAGCCAAGTCAGACTAGCGGGATTGATCTTC
CASSQVRLAGLIF
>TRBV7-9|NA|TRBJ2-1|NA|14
TGTGCCAGCAGCTTATTCGTGGACCCCAATGAGCAGTTCTTC
CASSLFVDPNEQFF
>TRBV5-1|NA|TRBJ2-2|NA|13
TGCGCCAGCAGCTCCCTTGTCGACGGGGAGCTGTTTTTT
CASSSLVDGELFF
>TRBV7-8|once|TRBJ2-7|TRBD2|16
TGTGCCAGCAGCTTGACTAGCGGGAAATACTCCTACGAGCAGTACTTC
CASSLTSGKYSYEQYF
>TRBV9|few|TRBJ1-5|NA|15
TGTGCCAGCAGCGAGGGGACCAGCATCAATCAGCCCCAGCATTTT
CASSEGTSINQPQHF
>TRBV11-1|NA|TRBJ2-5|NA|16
TGTGCCAGCAGCGATTGGGTGGGACCTAACCAAGAGACCCAGTACTTC
CASSDWVGPNQETQYF
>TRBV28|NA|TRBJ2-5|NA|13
TGTGCCAGCAGCCGGGACAACCAAGAGACCCAGTACTTC
CASSRDNQETQYF
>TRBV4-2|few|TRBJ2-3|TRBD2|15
TGTGCCAGCAGCCAAGCGGCTAGCGGGGCAGATACGCAGTATTTT
CASSQAASGADTQYF
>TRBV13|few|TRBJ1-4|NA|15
TGTGCCAGCAGCTCCCACAGGGTGGGGGATGAAAAACTGTTTTTT
CASSSHRVGDEKLFF
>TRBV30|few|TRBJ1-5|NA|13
TGTGCCTGGAGTGTAGGGGTTTTGCAGCCCCAGCATTTT
CAWSVGVLQPQHF
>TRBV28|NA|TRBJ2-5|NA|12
TGTGCCAGCAGTTTGAACCAAGAGACCCAGTACTTC
CASSLNQETQYF
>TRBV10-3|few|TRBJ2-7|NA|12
TGTGCCATCAGCCCTCAGTCCTACGAGCAGTACTTC
CAISPQSYEQYF
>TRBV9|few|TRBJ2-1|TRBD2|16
TGTGCCAGCAGCCCCCGAGCGGGAGTCTCCTACAATGAGCAGTTCTTC
CASSPRAGVSYNEQFF
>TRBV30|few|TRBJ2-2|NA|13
TGTGCCTGGAGCCTAGTACAGTCCGGGGAGCTGTTTTTT
CAWSLVQSGELFF
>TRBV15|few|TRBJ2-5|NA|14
TGTGCCACCAGCAGAGATCAAGCGGGAGAGACCCAGTACTTC
CATSRDQAGETQYF
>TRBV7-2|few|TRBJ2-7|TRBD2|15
TGTGCCAGCAGTCAACTAGCGGGAGGTCGCTACGAGCAGTACTTC
CASSQLAGGRYEQYF
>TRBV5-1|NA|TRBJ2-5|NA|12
TGCGCCAGCAGTAGGCGGGGCGAGACCCAGTACTTC
CASSRRGETQYF
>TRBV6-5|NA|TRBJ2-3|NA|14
TGTGCCAGCAGTTACTCCGAGGTAACAGATACGCAGTATTTT
CASSYSEVTDTQYF
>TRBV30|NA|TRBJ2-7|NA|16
TGTGCCTGGAGTGGCTACAGGCAAAAGGGGTCCTACGAGCAGTACTTC
CAWSGYRQKGSYEQYF
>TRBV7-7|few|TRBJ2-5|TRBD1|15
TGTGCCAGCAGCCCTGGGCAGGGGGCCTTTGAGACCCAGTACTTC
CASSPGQGAFETQYF
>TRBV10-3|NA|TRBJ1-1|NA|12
TGTGCCATCAGTGAGTGGGGCACTGAAGCTTTCTTT
CAISEWGTEAFF
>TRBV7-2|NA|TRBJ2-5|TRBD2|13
TGTGCCAGCAGCTTAGGACTAGCGGAGACCCAGTACTTC
CASSLGLAETQYF
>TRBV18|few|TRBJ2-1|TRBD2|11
TGTGCCAGCTCACCCGGGACTATTAAGTTCTTC
CASSPGTIKFF
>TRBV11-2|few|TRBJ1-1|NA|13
TGTGCCAGCAGCTCCCAATTGAACACTGAAGCTTTCTTT
CASSSQLNTEAFF
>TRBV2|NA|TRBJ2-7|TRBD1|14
TGTGCCAGCAGCCCCCGGGGACAGGGGCCCGAGCAGTACTTC
CASSPRGQGPEQYF
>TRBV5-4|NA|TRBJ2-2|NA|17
TGTGCCAGCAGCTTGATTGGACAGTCGGTTTCTACCGGGGAGCTGTTTTTT
CASSLIGQSVSTGELFF
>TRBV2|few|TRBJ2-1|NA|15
TGTGCCAGCAGTGAAGGGGGACTGATCTACAATGAGCAGTTCTTC
CASSEGGLIYNEQFF
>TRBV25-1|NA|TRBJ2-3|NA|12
TGTGCCAGCAGAGGCGGGGGCGATACGCAGTATTTT
CASRGGGDTQYF
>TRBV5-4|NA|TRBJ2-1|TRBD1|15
TGTGCCAGCAGCTGGCGAGGACAGGGAAGGAATGAGCAGTTCTTC
CASSWRGQGRNEQFF
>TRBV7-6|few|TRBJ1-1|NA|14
TGTGCCAGCAGCCGTTATGGGACGAACACTGAAGCTTTCTTT
CASSRYGTNTEAFF